This T cell receptor beta chain was recovered during a study of blood T cell repertoires in COVID-19. Study summary: The origin of the acute and convalescent COVID-19 samples was the United States, Italy and Spain. Sample material is recorded as cDNA or gDNA derived from T cells, B-cell-depleted T cells, or PBMCs.

The authors' processing: Estimation of nucleated cell counts relied on the amplification of reference gene primers. Generated by immunoSEQ multiplex PCR, the TCRdb table keeps only in-frame clones and is missing some. Clone size and the V and J calls come from that table; the DNA yielded D and trimming. The sample includes 40,000 to 55,000 clones, about 90% of them seen just once. With V trimmed by 4 bases and J by 2 bases, 2 bases remained unmatched. From germline, CDR1 is SGHNT and CDR2 YYREEE (reference sequence). The CDR3 is 15 amino acids. Source material: peripheral blood. This clonotype was obtained from a human donor in a cohort sampled during active COVID-19. V gene TRBV5-4 combines with J gene TRBJ2-1, with 11 bases matching TRBD2. The CDR3 bases are TGTGCCAGCAGCCTACTAGCGGGGGCCTACAATGAGCAGTTCTTC. It is translated as CASSLLAGAYNEQFF.